This entry lists 17 T cell receptor beta chains sequenced from one sample in a study of T cells in Graves' hyperthyroidism and ophthalmopathy. Researchers amplified the TCR beta CDR3 regions from RNA transcripts. First-round RT-PCR of the TCR CDR3 relied on the HTBI primer set. TCRdb ran MiXCR on the multiplex PCR reads and lists one entry per CDR3 protein. The data hold over 500,000 distinct CDR3 sequences, with about 15% observed a single time. Input material: blood. These receptors were taken from a woman in her 30s with Graves' ophthalmopathy.

The chain uses TRBV12-3 or TRBV12-4 and TRBJ1-5, with TRBD1 matching 9 bases. Trimming cost V 1 base and J 5 bases; bases outside gene matches: 3. The CDR3 sequence is 15 residues long. The CDR3 region has the DNA TGTGCCAGCAGTTTAGTACAGGGGGCGTATCAGCCCCAGCATTTT. It specifies CASSLVQGAYQPQHF.

The chain carries TRBV9 and TRBJ2-7; 9 nucleotides match TRBD1. V was clipped by 4 bases and J by 5 bases; unmatched bases: 13. The CDR3 runs 16 residues. The V gene's germline CDR1 is SGDLS and CDR2 YYNGEE. CDR3 coding DNA: TGTGCCAGCAGCCCAGTCTCCGGGACAGGGTTCCACGAGCAGTACTTC. This sequence encodes CASSPVSGTGFHEQYF. Looking up the rest from reference TRBV9 and TRBJ2-7 gives the full variable domain: DSGVTQTPKHLITATGQRVTLRCSPRSGDLSVYWYQQSLDQGLQFLIQYYNGEERAKGNILERFSAQQFPDLHSELNLSSLELGDSALYFCASSPVSGTGFHEQYFGPGTRLTVT.

The V gene is TRBV3-1, the J gene TRBJ1-3, with D tentatively TRBD1 (6 bases). From germline, CDR1 is LGHDT and CDR2 YNNKEL (reference sequence). CDR3 length equals 15 residues. V was pared by 1 base and J by 2 bases, with 9 bases between. In nucleotides, the CDR3 is TGTGCCAGCAGCCAAGGGGCAGGGGCTGGAAACACCATATATTTT. Amino acid sequence: CASSQGAGAGNTIYF.

V gene TRBV5-4 combines with J gene TRBJ2-2; 9 bases are a match to TRBD1. Unmatched junction bases numbered 3, after V lost 5 bases and J lost 1 base. Germline values: CDR1 SGHNT, CDR2 YYREEE (reference sequence). The CDR3 runs 15 residues. CDR3 residues: CASSRTGENTGELFF. The CDR3 DNA is TGTGCCAGCAGTCGGACAGGGGAGAACACCGGGGAGCTGTTTTTT.

This rearrangement joins TRBV5-1 to TRBJ2-1, with TRBD2 matching over 10 bases. V was clipped by 0 bases and J by 3 bases; unmatched bases: 6. The CDR3 is 17 amino acids. Germline V lookup: CDR1 SGHRS, CDR2 YFSETQ. The CDR3 DNA sequence: TGCGCCAGCAGCTTGGTGCCTAGCGGGAGTATCTACAATGAGCAGTTCTTC. Translated, it gives CASSLVPSGSIYNEQFF.

The chain is built from TRBV24-1 and TRBJ2-7; TRBD1 aligns across 8 bases. The CDR3 is made up of 16 amino acids. J gave up 5 bases and V 4 bases, and 12 bases lay outside the gene matches. From germline, CDR1 is KGHDR and CDR2 SFDVKD. The CDR3 DNA sequence: TGTGCCACCAGTGACGCACCCGGACAGGGTTGGGACGAGCAGTACTTC. This codes for CATSDAPGQGWDEQYF.

In this sample, this clonotype turned up many times. This chain joins TRBV7-9 and TRBJ2-5; possible D gene TRBD1, 6 bases. The CDR3 extends over 17 amino acids. Germline V gene sequence: CDR1 SEHNR, CDR2 FQNEAQ (reference sequence). V lost 5 bases and J lost 1, with 20 bases in between. CDR3 sequence reads: CASSAFGQPNFQETQYF. As DNA, the CDR3 is TGTGCCAGCAGCGCCTTCGGACAGCCTAATTTCCAAGAGACCCAGTACTTC.

The rearrangement joins TRBV15 to TRBJ1-6; D gene uncertain. CDR3 length: 13 amino acids. Germline CDR1 LNHNV, CDR2 YYDKDF (reference sequence). V lost 3 bases, J lost 8 bases, and 8 bases lay in between. The CDR3 protein is CATSREKDSPLHF. The CDR3 region has the DNA TGTGCCACCAGCAGGGAAAAGGATTCACCCCTCCACTTT. Supplemented by reference TRBV15 and TRBJ1-6, the full variable domain reads DAMVIQNPRYQVTQFGKPVTLSCSQTLNHNVMYWYQQKSSQAPKLLFHYYDKDFNNEADTPDNFQSRRPNTSFCFLDIRSPGLGDTAMYLCATSREKDSPLHFGNGTRLTVT.

The chain uses TRBV15 and TRBJ2-2, with D unresolved. V was cut by 1 base and J by 1 base, with 4 bases left in between. CDR1 LNHNV and CDR2 YYDKDF come from the germline V gene (reference sequence). The CDR3 has 14 amino acids. CDR3 loop: CATSRARNTGELFF. The CDR3 coding sequence is TGTGCCACCAGCAGAGCTAGGAACACCGGGGAGCTGTTTTTT.

This clonotype occurred many times. This sequence joins TRBV30 and TRBJ2-5; D is unclear. The germline V and J ends were trimmed by 1 base and 5 bases, with 5 bases remaining between them. The CDR3 totals 11 residues. Per the germline V gene, CDR1 is GTSNPN and CDR2 is SVGIG (reference sequence). The CDR3 region has the DNA TGTGCCTGGAGTGGCAGTGAGACCCAGTACTTC. It specifies CAWSGSETQYF.

This clonotype has only a few counts. The chain recombines TRBV5-1 with TRBJ2-3; TRBD1 matches 9 bases. The CDR3 has 16 residues. The V gene end was trimmed by 2 bases and the J gene end by 3 bases; junction bases not matched to a gene: 7. Germline CDR1 SGHRS, CDR2 YFSETQ. CDR3 amino acids: CASSFNPGTGTDTQYF. The CDR3 DNA is TGCGCCAGCAGCTTCAACCCCGGGACAGGGACAGATACGCAGTATTTT.

This clonotype has more than one count but fewer than ten. The gene calls are TRBV30 and TRBJ1-5; TRBD1 matches 7 bases. V trimming: 0 bases; J trimming: 4 bases; junction bases outside the gene matches: 3. Germline values: CDR1 GTSNPN, CDR2 SVGIG (reference sequence). The CDR3 consists of 14 residues. The CDR3: CAWSVVQGNQPQHF. The CDR3 DNA reads as TGTGCCTGGAGTGTGGTACAGGGGAATCAGCCCCAGCATTTT.

The J gene is TRBJ2-1, the V gene TRBV20-1, with TRBD2 matching over 16 bases. The germline V gene has CDR1 DFQATT and CDR2 SNEGSKA (reference sequence). With 3 bases clipped from V and 5 bases from J, the junction kept 7 bases outside the gene matches. The CDR3 has 17 residues. CDR3 residues: CSASGTSGRAGDNEQFF. CDR3 nucleotides: TGCAGTGCTAGCGGGACTAGCGGGAGGGCCGGGGACAATGAGCAGTTCTTC.

This clonotype was recorded at least ten times. This chain connects TRBV7-9 to TRBJ1-2, with D possibly TRBD1 on 6 matching bases. Germline CDR1 and CDR2: SEHNR and FQNEAQ (reference sequence). This CDR3 is built from 14 residues. V was pared by 6 bases and J by 4 bases, with 15 bases between. This CDR3 is CASRRDISFYGYTF. CDR3 in DNA: TGTGCCAGCAGGCGGGACATATCCTTCTATGGCTACACCTTC.

At least ten counts were recorded for this clonotype. The chain recombines TRBV5-6 with TRBJ1-2; possible D gene TRBD1, 5 bases. Trimming pared 0 bases from V and 8 bases from J, leaving 20 bases between. CDR1 SGHDT and CDR2 YYEEEE come from the germline V gene. CDR3 size: 16 residues. This chain's CDR3 is CASSLGSAGSRRGYTF. Here the CDR3 DNA reads TGTGCCAGCAGCTTGGGGTCGGCAGGGAGTCGACGAGGCTACACCTTC.

This clonotype has more than one count but fewer than ten. The chain recombines TRBV20-1 with TRBJ1-2, with 8 positions matching TRBD1. The CDR3 has 14 amino acids. V was clipped by 3 bases and J by 3 bases; unmatched bases: 6. Germline V gene data show CDR1 as DFQATT and CDR2 as SNEGSKA (reference sequence). CDR3 sequence reads: CSASKMTGDYGYTF. The CDR3 DNA follows: TGCAGTGCTAGTAAGATGACAGGGGACTATGGCTACACCTTC.

The chain joins TRBV19 to TRBJ2-5; D possibly uses TRBD1 or TRBD2 (5 bases each). Germline V CDR1 and CDR2: LNHDA, SQIVND (reference sequence). V was pared by 5 bases and J by 5 bases, with 18 bases between. The CDR3 sequence is 15 residues long. CDR3 protein: CASSLKLDWGETQYF. The CDR3 nucleotides are TGTGCCAGTAGTCTGAAACTGGACTGGGGGGAGACCCAGTACTTC.